This T cell receptor beta chain originates from a study of T cell responses to AZD1222 COVID-19 vaccine. Regarding the study as a whole: Increases in Spike-specific TCR breadth and depth were seen after two AZD1222 doses. Nearly half of unique spike-specific TCRs reportedly avoided B.1.351 and B.1.1.7 mutated regions. Only after the peak T cell response were repertoires sampled.

CDR3 length: 15 amino acids. V lost 4 bases, J lost 0 bases, and 9 bases lay in between. Germline CDR1 reads KGHSH; CDR2 reads LQKENI. Only one count was recorded for this clone. Its antigen is not known. Researchers grouped second doses given at about 4 or about 12 weeks into one pool. Sequenced by immunoSEQ multiplex PCR; TCRdb stores in-frame clones only, minus some. This table has some 280,000 clones, almost 95% appearing once. The genes are TRBV18 and TRBJ1-4; D is undetermined. This TCR was sampled from an adult who received the AZD1222 COVID-19 vaccine. Specimen: peripheral blood, collected 28 days after the second AZD1222 dose. In DNA form, the CDR3 reads TGTGCCAGCTCACATAGAGATACAACTAATGAAAAACTGTTTTTT. This sequence encodes CASSHRDTTNEKLFF.